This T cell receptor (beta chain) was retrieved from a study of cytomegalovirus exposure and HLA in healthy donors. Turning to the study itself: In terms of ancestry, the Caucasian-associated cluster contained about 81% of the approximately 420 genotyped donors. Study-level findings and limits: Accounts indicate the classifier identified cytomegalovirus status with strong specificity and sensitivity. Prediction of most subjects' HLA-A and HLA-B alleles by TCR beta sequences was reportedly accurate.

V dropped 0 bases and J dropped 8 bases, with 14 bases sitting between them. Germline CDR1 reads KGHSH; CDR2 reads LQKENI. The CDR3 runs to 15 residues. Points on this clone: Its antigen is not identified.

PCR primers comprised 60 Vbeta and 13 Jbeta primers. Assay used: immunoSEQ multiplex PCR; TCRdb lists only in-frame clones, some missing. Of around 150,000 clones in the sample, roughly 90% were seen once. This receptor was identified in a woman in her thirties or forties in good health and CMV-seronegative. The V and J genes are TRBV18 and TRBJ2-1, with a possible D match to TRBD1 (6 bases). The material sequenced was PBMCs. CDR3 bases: TGTGCCAGCTCACCACCGTCGAGTCCAGGGGATGAGCAGTTCTTC. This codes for CASSPPSSPGDEQFF.